These 14 T cell receptor beta chains were sequenced from one sample in a study of OX40 agonist ivuxolimab in advanced cancers. Measured with immunoSEQ multiplex PCR; TCRdb has only the in-frame clones, and not every one. The sample yields approximately 160,000 clones, roughly 92% seen once. The sequencing here drew on CD4+ or CD8+ T cells sorted from blood, taken in a trial of the OX40 agonist ivuxolimab. The receptor set was obtained from an adult with an advanced solid tumor such as melanoma, head and neck, liver or kidney cancer.

The chain joins TRBV5-1 to TRBJ1-2; 8 nucleotides agree with TRBD1. Germline V CDR1 and CDR2: SGHRS, YFSETQ. This CDR3 is built from 17 residues. J was trimmed by 8 bases and V by 0 bases; bases with no gene match: 15. As DNA, the CDR3 is TGCGCCAGCAGCTTGGCCGGAGTTGGGCAGGGGGCAGAGGGCTACACCTTC. Amino acid sequence: CASSLAGVGQGAEGYTF.

The rearrangement uses TRBV7-2 and TRBJ1-5; the match to TRBD1 covers 9 bases. V lost 2 bases, J lost 6 bases, and 5 bases stayed unmatched. Germline V CDR1 and CDR2: SGHTA, FQGNSA. This CDR3 comprises 15 residues. The CDR3 sequence is CASSLRDRVGQPQHF. The DNA of the CDR3 is TGTGCCAGCAGCTTACGGGACAGGGTGGGTCAGCCCCAGCATTTT.

In regard to this clone: This sample also contains other DNA sequences that code for the same CDR3. The chain employs TRBV28 and TRBJ2-3; no clear D. Germline V CDR1 and CDR2: MDHEN, SYDVKM. Trimming cost V 6 bases and J 3 bases, with 16 bases left between them. This CDR3 contains 15 residues. CDR3 amino acids: CASSPPSALTDTQYF. CDR3 in DNA: TGTGCCAGCAGCCCCCCTAGTGCCCTGACAGATACGCAGTATTTT. The full variable domain, in which reference TRBV28 and TRBJ2-3 provide the parts outside the CDR3, is DVKVTQSSRYLVKRTGEKVFLECVQDMDHENMFWYRQDPGLGLRLIYFSYDVKMKEKGDIPEGYSVSREKKERFSLILESASTNQTSMYLCASSPPSALTDTQYFGPGTRLTVL.

This clone was detected only once. The gene calls are TRBV9 and TRBJ2-3, with D possibly being TRBD1 or TRBD2 (6 bases each). This CDR3 is 19 amino acids long. Germline values: CDR1 SGDLS, CDR2 YYNGEE. V lost 0 bases and J lost 1, with 21 bases in between. DNA of the CDR3: TGTGCCAGCAGCGTAGCCTCGGGGGCCGAAAAGACCCGCACAGATACGCAGTATTTT. Translating it yields CASSVASGAEKTRTDTQYF.

The rearrangement joins TRBV30 to TRBJ2-5; D tentatively fits TRBD1 or TRBD2 (5 bases each). The CDR3 spans 14 residues. V was pared by 5 bases and J by 2 bases, with 15 bases between. CDR1 and CDR2 (germline): GTSNPN, SVGIG (reference sequence). In DNA, the CDR3 is TGTGCCTGGTCCGGGACGGAGCCGCAAGAGACCCAGTACTTC. Translated, it gives CAWSGTEPQETQYF. The full variable domain, its missing parts supplied by reference TRBV30 and TRBJ2-5, is SQTIHQWPATLVQPVGSPLSLECTVEGTSNPNLYWYRQAAGRGLQLLFYSVGIGQISSEVPQNLSASRPQDRQFILSSKKLLLSDSGFYLCAWSGTEPQETQYFGPGTRLLVL.

The chain recombines TRBV7-2 with TRBJ1-5; no clear D gene. The CDR3 consists of 13 residues. From germline, CDR1 is SGHTA and CDR2 FQGNSA. The ends were cut back, 2 bases at V and 3 bases at J, with 5 bases in the middle. In DNA form, the CDR3 reads TGTGCCAGCAGCTTAACCCCCAATCAGCCCCAGCATTTT. Its protein product is CASSLTPNQPQHF.

The CDR3 reads CASREWGSNQPQHF. The CDR3 nucleotides are TGCGCCAGCAGGGAATGGGGGAGCAATCAGCCCCAGCATTTT. The rearrangement uses TRBV5-1 and TRBJ1-5; a possible D gene is TRBD1 (5 bases). V was pared by 5 bases and J by 1 base, with 10 bases between. Germline V lookup: CDR1 SGHRS, CDR2 YFSETQ. The CDR3 extends over 14 amino acids.

The table lists this clone with a count of one. The rearrangement uses TRBV5-1 and TRBJ2-3; D is possibly TRBD1 (6 bases). V lost 0 bases to trimming and J lost 2 bases, with 10 bases between them. In germline, CDR1 is SGHRS, CDR2 YFSETQ. There are 15 residues in the CDR3. The CDR3 reads CASSLGGRPTDTQYF. The CDR3, as DNA: TGCGCCAGCAGCTTGGGGGGGCGCCCCACAGATACGCAGTATTTT.

This clone was seen only once. This chain's CDR3 is CASSDPGGRINTEAFF. CDR3 sequence (DNA): TGTGCCAGCAGTGACCCCGGGGGGCGCATAAACACTGAAGCTTTCTTT. This chain connects TRBV2 to TRBJ1-1; D is possibly TRBD1 (6 bases). This CDR3 comprises 16 residues. V lost 3 bases, J lost 2 bases, and 16 bases lay in between. The germline gives CDR1 SNHLY, CDR2 FYNNEI.

The CDR3 region has the DNA TGTGCCAGCAGTGAGTCGTCAGGGGTAAACTATGGCTACACCTTC. Translated, it gives CASSESSGVNYGYTF. This chain uses TRBV2 with TRBJ1-2; TRBD1 might be the D (6 bases). V was cut by 3 bases and J by 2 bases, with 13 bases left in between. Germline values: CDR1 SNHLY, CDR2 FYNNEI. The CDR3 covers 15 residues.

The chain joins TRBV19 to TRBJ2-7; 14 nucleotides match TRBD2. Germline assignment: CDR1 LNHDA and CDR2 SQIVND (reference sequence). The CDR3 spans 17 residues. Trimming took 5 bases from V and 0 from J; bases not matched to a gene: 6. The CDR3 DNA is TGTGCCAGTAGTTCCCGGACTAGCGGGAGGTTCTCCTACGAGCAGTACTTC. Translating it yields CASSSRTSGRFSYEQYF.

The rearrangement joins TRBV2 to TRBJ1-1; D gene ambiguous. The CDR3 is 13 residues long. Germline V gene lookup returns CDR1 SNHLY and CDR2 FYNNEI. V was trimmed by 3 bases and J by 1 base, leaving 6 bases between them. The CDR3 DNA reads as TGTGCCAGCAGTGACGACCCGAACACTGAAGCTTTCTTT. This encodes CASSDDPNTEAFF. Full variable domain (outside the CDR3, taken from reference TRBV2 and TRBJ1-1): EPEVTQTPSHQVTQMGQEVILRCVPISNHLYFYWYRQILGQKVEFLVSFYNNEISEKSEIFDDQFSVERPDGSNFTLKIRSTKLEDSAMYFCASSDDPNTEAFFGQGTRLTVV.

This sequence joins TRBV10-3 and TRBJ1-5, with D hard to call. Deletions cut 0 bases from V and 8 bases from J, with 5 bases between. Germline CDR1 ENHRY, CDR2 SYGVKD. This CDR3 comprises 12 residues. DNA of the CDR3: TGTGCCATCAGTGAGTCCATGAAGCCCCAGCATTTT. Encoded protein: CAISESMKPQHF.

The J gene is TRBJ2-2, the V gene TRBV9; no reliable D call. V gave up 4 bases and J gave up 4 bases, with 11 bases separating them. Germline CDR1 is SGDLS and CDR2 is YYNGEE. The CDR3 spans 14 residues. DNA of the CDR3: TGTGCCAGCAGCCCCAGGACGGGCACCGGGGAGCTGTTTTTT. This codes for CASSPRTGTGELFF.